This T cell receptor beta chain was identified in a study of beta chain bispecific antibodies for T cell cancers. There are many counts of this clonotype. Its antigen is not identified. The CDR3 runs to 14 residues. Trimming removed 1 base at V and 3 bases at J, with 9 bases between. CDR1 is MNHNS, CDR2 SASEGT, per germline. Clonotype quantities came from unique molecular identifier barcode counts. TCRdb reprocessed the 5' RACE reads with MiXCR, giving one entry per CDR3 protein. In the table there are some 20,000 distinct CDR3 sequences, approximately 2.2% of which are singletons. The study, taken as a whole, reports: Anti-TRBV12 exposure, compared with anti-CD19, reduced the TRBV12-3 proportion of TRBV signal by approximately 99%. In these mixed samples, most targeted TRBV reads derived from the leukemia cell line.

Blood mononuclear cells were expanded for 3 to 4 days using either OKT3 anti-CD3 antibody or CD3/CD28 beads. Normal T cells cocultured with Jurkat cells and anti-TRBV12 bispecific. Expanded T cells grew in IL-2 (approximately 100 IU/ml) plus IL-7 (approximately 5 ng/ml). The sequencing used healthy donor T cells cultured with leukemia cells, collected from a culture containing a bispecific antibody targeting TCR Vbeta12. This chain links TRBV6-1 with TRBJ1-1, with D maybe TRBD1 (5 bases). This receptor was identified in a human donor in good health. Some clones in this sample may be carry-over from other donors' samples. The CDR3 loop reads CASSEVWGDTEAFF. Here the CDR3 DNA reads TGTGCCAGCAGTGAAGTGTGGGGGGACACTGAAGCTTTCTTT.